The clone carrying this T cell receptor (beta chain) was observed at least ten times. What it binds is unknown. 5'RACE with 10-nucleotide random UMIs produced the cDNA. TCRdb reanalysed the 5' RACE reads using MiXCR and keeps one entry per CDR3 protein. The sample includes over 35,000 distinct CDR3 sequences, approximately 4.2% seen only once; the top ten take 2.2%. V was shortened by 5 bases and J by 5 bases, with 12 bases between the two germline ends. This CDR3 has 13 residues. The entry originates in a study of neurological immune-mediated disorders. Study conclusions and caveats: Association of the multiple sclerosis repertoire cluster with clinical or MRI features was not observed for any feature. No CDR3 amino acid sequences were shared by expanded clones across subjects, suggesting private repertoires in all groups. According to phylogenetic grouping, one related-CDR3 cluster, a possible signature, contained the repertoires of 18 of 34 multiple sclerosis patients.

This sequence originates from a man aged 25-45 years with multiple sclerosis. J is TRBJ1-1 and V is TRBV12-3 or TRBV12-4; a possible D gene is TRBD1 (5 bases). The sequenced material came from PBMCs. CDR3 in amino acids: CASSRAGGTEAFF. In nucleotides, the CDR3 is TGTGCCAGCAGTCGGGCGGGGGGTACTGAAGCTTTCTTT.